A single sample is the source of the 6 T cell receptor beta chains below, sequenced in a study of control samples from healthy donors and cancer patients. Sequenced by immunoSEQ multiplex PCR; TCRdb stores in-frame clones only, minus some. The sample lists 150,000 to 200,000 clones, just over 90% occurring once. Sequences were obtained from blood. Source of these receptors: a man younger than 45 in good health.

This clone has a single count. The chain carries TRBV7-2 and TRBJ1-5, with TRBD1 as a possible D gene (5 bases). V was cut by 3 bases and J by 3 bases, with 12 bases left in between. Germline CDR1 SGHTA, CDR2 FQGNSA. CDR3 length: 15 amino acids. CDR3 loop: CASSFSGNYNQPQHF. CDR3 bases: TGTGCCAGCAGCTTCTCAGGGAACTACAATCAGCCCCAGCATTTT.

The chain combines TRBV6-6 with TRBJ1-1; D remains unclear. The ends were cut back, 5 bases at V and 10 bases at J, with 20 bases in the middle. Germline lookup yields CDR1 MNHNY and CDR2 SVGAGI (reference sequence). The CDR3 sequence is 14 residues long. Here the CDR3 reads CASSPPLQAVRAFF. CDR3 DNA: TGTGCCAGCAGTCCTCCCCTGCAGGCTGTAAGAGCTTTCTTT.

The J gene is TRBJ1-4, the V gene TRBV7-8, with TRBD1 identical over 7 bases. Trimming cost V 4 bases and J 13 bases; bases outside gene matches: 3. The CDR3 loop spans 11 amino acids. Per the germline V gene, CDR1 is SGHVS and CDR2 is FQNEAQ. The CDR3: CASSSTGILFF. The CDR3 DNA reads as TGTGCCAGCAGCTCGACAGGGATACTGTTTTTT.

V gene TRBV30 combines with J gene TRBJ1-2; D gene uncertain. Germline lookup yields CDR1 GTSNPN and CDR2 SVGIG (reference sequence). The CDR3 loop spans 14 amino acids. Deletions cut 1 base from V and 4 bases from J, with 13 bases between. The CDR3 loop is CAWSGLRAPYGYTF. CDR3 nucleotide sequence: TGTGCCTGGAGTGGACTAAGAGCCCCCTATGGCTACACCTTC.

For this clone: At one of its ends the junction is not consistent with the germline gene, which may arise from a read error. The chain has TRBV11-2 and TRBJ2-1, with 7 positions matching TRBD2. Per germline, CDR1 SGHAT and CDR2 FQNNGV. The CDR3 extends over 16 amino acids. The CDR3 region is CASNLVPAGAYNEQFF. The CDR3 DNA follows: TGTGCCAGCAACTTAGTTCCCGCGGGGGCCTACAATGAGCAGTTCTTC.

The genes are TRBV25-1 and TRBJ2-3, with 10 bases fitting TRBD2. The CDR3 covers 16 residues. Trimming at V came to 10 bases and at J to 1 base, leaving 11 bases not matched to a gene. Germline-derived CDR1 and CDR2 are MGHDK and SYGVNS. The CDR3 protein is CATSAGLAGGTDTQYF. For the CDR3, the DNA is TGTGCCACCTCCGCCGGGCTAGCGGGGGGCACAGATACGCAGTATTTT.